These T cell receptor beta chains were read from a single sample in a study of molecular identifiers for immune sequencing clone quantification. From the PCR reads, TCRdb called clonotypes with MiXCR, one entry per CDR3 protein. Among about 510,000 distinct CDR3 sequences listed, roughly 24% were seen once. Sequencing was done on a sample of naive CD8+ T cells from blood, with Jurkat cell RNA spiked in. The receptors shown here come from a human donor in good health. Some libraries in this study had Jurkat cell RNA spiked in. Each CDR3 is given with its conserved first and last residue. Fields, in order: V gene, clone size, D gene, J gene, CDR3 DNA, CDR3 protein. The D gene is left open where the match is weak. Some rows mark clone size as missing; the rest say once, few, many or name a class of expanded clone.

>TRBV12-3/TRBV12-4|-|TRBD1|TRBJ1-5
TGTGCCAGCAGTGACCGCAACAGGGGGCAAAATCAGCCCCAGCATTTT
CASSDRNRGQNQPQHF
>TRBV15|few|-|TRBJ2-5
TGTGCCACCAGCATTTCCGGGATCGGAGGACAAGAGACCCAGTACTTC
CATSISGIGGQETQYF
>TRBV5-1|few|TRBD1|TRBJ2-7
TGCGCCAGCTCACCGCAGGGGGAGTGGGAGCAGTACTTC
CASSPQGEWEQYF
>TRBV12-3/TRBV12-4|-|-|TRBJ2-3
TGTGCCAGCAGAACCCGCCTTACTACCAACACAGATACGCAGTATTTT
CASRTRLTTNTDTQYF
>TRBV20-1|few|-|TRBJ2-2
TGCAGTGCTAGAGATGGTATCACGGGCACGAACACCGGGGAGCTGTTTTTT
CSARDGITGTNTGELFF
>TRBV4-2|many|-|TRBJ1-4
TGTGCCAGCAGCCACGAACCAACTAATGAAAAACTGTTTTTT
CASSHEPTNEKLFF
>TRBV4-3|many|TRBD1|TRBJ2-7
TGCGCCAGCAGCCAAGATTGGGGCAGGGGGTACGAGCAGTACTTC
CASSQDWGRGYEQYF
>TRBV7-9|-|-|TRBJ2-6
TGTGCCAGCAGCTTAGCGTCGGCAGGTCCGGGGGCCAACGTCCCGACTTTC
CASSLASAGPGANVPTF
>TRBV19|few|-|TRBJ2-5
TGTGCCAGTAGTAAGGGACCGGAACAAGAGACCCAGTACTTC
CASSKGPEQETQYF
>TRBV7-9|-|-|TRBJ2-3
TGTGCCAGCAGCACCTCCGGGCGCGGCACAGGTACGCAGTATTTT
CASSTSGRGTGTQYF
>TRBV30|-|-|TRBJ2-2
TGTGCCTGGAGTGCCCCCGCCGGGGAGCTGTTTTTT
CAWSAPAGELFF
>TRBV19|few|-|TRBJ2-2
TGTGCCAGTAGTCCAGGGTACACCGGGGAGCTGTTTTTT
CASSPGYTGELFF
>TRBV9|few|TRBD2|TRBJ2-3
TGTGCCAGCAGCCGACTTAGCGGGAGCCCAGATACGCAGTATTTT
CASSRLSGSPDTQYF
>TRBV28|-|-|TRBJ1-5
TGTGCCAGCAGTTTTCCCCAAGGGGGGCGATGGCAGCCCCAGCATTTT
CASSFPQGGRWQPQHF
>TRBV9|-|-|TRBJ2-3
TGTGCCAGCAGCTTGACTAGTGAACCTGTGGCAGATACGCAGTATTTT
CASSLTSEPVADTQYF
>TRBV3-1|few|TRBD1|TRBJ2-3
TGTGCCAGCGCACCGGGACAGGGGTCTTCAGATACGCAGTATTTT
CASAPGQGSSDTQYF
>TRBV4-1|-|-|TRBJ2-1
TGCGCCAGCAGCCAAGATCTTGGATTGGATGAGCAGTTCTTC
CASSQDLGLDEQFF
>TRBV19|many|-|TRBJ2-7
TGCGCCAGCAGCCCCGGGACTTCCTCCTACGAGCAGTACTTC
CASSPGTSSYEQYF
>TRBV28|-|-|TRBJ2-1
TGTGCCAGCAGTCACTCCCGGGGCTCCTACAATGAGCAGTTCTTC
CASSHSRGSYNEQFF
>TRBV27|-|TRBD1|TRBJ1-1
TGTGCCAGCAGTTTACAACCAGGGGGGGGCATGAACACTGAAGCTTTCTTT
CASSLQPGGGMNTEAFF
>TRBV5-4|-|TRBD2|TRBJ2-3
TGTGCCAGCAGCTTTGCGGGAGGCCAAAATACGCAGTATTTT
CASSFAGGQNTQYF
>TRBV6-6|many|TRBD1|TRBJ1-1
TGTGCCAGCAGTTACTCGAAACAGGGGCCGATGAACACTGAAGCTTTCTTT
CASSYSKQGPMNTEAFF